This T cell receptor (beta chain) comes out of a study of low-dose radiotherapy and immunotherapy resistance in tumors. Study at large: On an every-two-weeks schedule, patients received intravenous nivolumab 240 mg, along with ipilimumab 1 mg/kg every six weeks. One day before radiation and immunotherapy, intravenous cyclophosphamide 200 mg/m2 was administered, with this repeated every two weeks.

Germline assignment: CDR1 MDHEN and CDR2 SYDVKM. Trimming cost V 10 bases and J 2 bases; bases outside gene matches: 18. The CDR3 runs to 18 residues. The time point here: after trial treatment. The sample's treatment: LDRT plus nivolumab, ipilimumab, low-dose cyclophosphamide and aspirin (RACIN trial). The therapy administered to donors comprised nivolumab, ipilimumab, aspirin, low-dose cyclophosphamide and low-dose radiotherapy. Priming of first-strand cDNA relied on TRAV- and TRBV-specific primers (covering alpha and beta chains). TCR amplification ran approximately 22 PCR cycles using constant-region and V-primer adapter primers. In vitro transcription served to amplify the mRNA that had been isolated. One entry per CDR3 protein results from TCRdb running MiXCR on the reads. The sample carries about 84,000 distinct CDR3 sequences, about 17% recorded once.

Sequencing used PBMCs, obtained after low-dose radiotherapy plus immunotherapy. This TCR was recovered from a male donor with prostate cancer. The chain recombines TRBV28 with TRBJ2-5; 11 bases are a match to TRBD2. As DNA, the CDR3 is TGTGCCACAGCGACAGGGCGGCTAGCGGGAGGACCTCAAGAGACCCAGTACTTC. It encodes CATATGRLAGGPQETQYF. Supplemented by reference TRBV28 and TRBJ2-5, the full variable domain reads DVKVTQSSRYLVKRTGEKVFLECVQDMDHENMFWYRQDPGLGLRLIYFSYDVKMKEKGDIPEGYSVSREKKERFSLILESASTNQTSMYLCATATGRLAGGPQETQYFGPGTRLLVL.